These 32 T cell receptor beta chains were all obtained from the same sample, sequenced in a study of blood T cell repertoires in COVID-19. TCRdb keeps only in-frame clones here, not all; method: immunoSEQ multiplex PCR. The sample includes some 220,000 clones, roughly four fifths of them seen just once. The material sequenced was PBMCs or T cells enriched from blood (not recorded which). The receptors come from a woman aged 40-49 years with acute COVID-19.

This clone came up once. The chain uses TRBV6-5 and TRBJ1-5; D remains ambiguous. The CDR3 extends over 15 amino acids. Germline CDR1 MNHEY, CDR2 SVGAGI. V lost 2 bases and J 2 bases, leaving 10 bases between the germline ends. In nucleotides, the CDR3 is TGTGCCAGCAGTTACGTCCCCCAGGGCAATCAGCCCCAGCATTTT. Its protein is CASSYVPQGNQPQHF.

V usage is TRBV7-8 and J usage is TRBJ1-5; no firm D call. The germline CDR1 and CDR2 sequences are SGHVS and FQNEAQ. The CDR3 loop spans 16 amino acids. V was trimmed by 2 bases and J by 0 bases, leaving 11 bases between them. The CDR3: CASSLFSGYSNQPQHF. DNA of the CDR3: TGTGCCAGCAGCTTATTTTCAGGTTATAGCAATCAGCCCCAGCATTTT.

V usage is TRBV6-4 and J usage is TRBJ1-2, with 9 positions matching TRBD1. This CDR3 has 14 residues. From germline, CDR1 is MRHNA and CDR2 SNTAGT. V dropped 5 bases and J dropped 8; count of bases not matched to a gene: 9. In DNA form, the CDR3 reads TGTGCCAGCAGTTCGGGACAGGGTTTGGGGGGCTACACCTTC. Translation gives CASSSGQGLGGYTF.

V usage is TRBV5-1 and J usage is TRBJ1-1; D remains ambiguous. The V gene lost 3 bases and the J gene lost 1 base, with 10 bases spanning the gap. The CDR3 sequence is 14 residues long. From germline, CDR1 is SGHRS and CDR2 YFSETQ. CDR3 DNA: TGCGCCAGCAGCTCGACACCAGCGAACACTGAAGCTTTCTTT. Translation gives CASSSTPANTEAFF.

CDR3 sequence (DNA): TGTGCCAGCAGTCTTGAACAGGGCTATGGCTACACCTTC. It encodes CASSLEQGYGYTF. The genes are TRBV28 and TRBJ1-2; a possible D gene is TRBD1 (6 bases). V lost 5 bases and J 4 bases, leaving 11 bases between the germline ends. Germline CDR1 is MDHEN and CDR2 is SYDVKM. CDR3 length equals 13 residues.

The chain links TRBV7-8 to TRBJ2-5; D gene ambiguous. V lost 5 bases to trimming and J lost 5 bases, with 15 bases between them. The germline V gene encodes CDR1 SGHVS and CDR2 FQNEAQ. This CDR3 region has 14 residues. CDR3 nucleotides: TGTGCCAGCAGCCTCCGGGTAGCCGGGGAGACCCAGTACTTC. Protein: CASSLRVAGETQYF.

This rearrangement joins TRBV11-2 to TRBJ2-5; TRBD2 matches at 8 bases. There are 15 residues in the CDR3. V lost 1 base, J lost 5 bases, and 6 bases stayed unmatched. Germline V lookup: CDR1 SGHAT, CDR2 FQNNGV. The CDR3 nucleotides are TGTGCCAGCAGCTTAGGTGGTAGCGGGGCGGAGACCCAGTACTTC. Translated, it gives CASSLGGSGAETQYF.

The chain combines TRBV29-1 with TRBJ1-3; no clear D. Germline V gene data show CDR1 as SQVTM and CDR2 as ANQGSEA. CDR3 length: 12 amino acids. Trimming stripped 5 bases from V and 0 bases from J, with 5 bases between. CDR3 residues: CSVRSSGNTIYF. The CDR3 DNA follows: TGCAGCGTTCGGAGCTCTGGAAACACCATATATTTT.

CDR3 region: CASMRQGAGNQPQHF. DNA of the CDR3: TGTGCCAGCATGAGACAGGGGGCTGGCAATCAGCCCCAGCATTTT. The chain recombines TRBV6-5 with TRBJ1-5, with 10 bases aligning to TRBD1. The junction had 5 bases not matched to a gene; V was cut back by 7 bases and J by 2 bases. The germline V gene encodes CDR1 MNHEY and CDR2 SVGAGI. The CDR3 loop spans 15 amino acids.

CDR3 sequence (DNA): TGTGCCAGCAGCGCCGGGACTACAAACACAGATACGCAGTATTTT. Residues: CASSAGTTNTDTQYF. This chain connects TRBV7-3 to TRBJ2-3, with 7 bases that match TRBD2. The CDR3 runs 15 residues. The V and J ends lost 5 bases and 2 bases, in that order; junction bases with no gene match: 7. CDR1 SGHTA and CDR2 FQGTGA come from the germline V gene. Full variable domain (outside the CDR3, taken from reference TRBV7-3 and TRBJ2-3): GAGVSQTPSNKVTEKGKYVELRCDPISGHTALYWYRQSLGQGPEFLIYFQGTGAADDSGLPNDRFFAVRPEGSVSTLKIQRTERGDSAVYLCASSAGTTNTDTQYFGPGTRLTVL.

The chain recombines TRBV7-9 with TRBJ2-7; D perhaps matches TRBD2 (5 bases). The CDR3 is made up of 14 amino acids. Germline CDR1 reads SEHNR; CDR2 reads FQNEAQ (reference sequence). V dropped 4 bases and J dropped 3 bases, with 13 bases sitting between them. As DNA, the CDR3 is TGTGCCAGCAGCTCGGTTGGACTGATCTACGAGCAGTACTTC. Its protein product is CASSSVGLIYEQYF.

The chain couples TRBV15 to TRBJ2-6; D gene ambiguous. Germline V lookup: CDR1 LNHNV, CDR2 YYDKDF (reference sequence). V lost 1 base to trimming and J lost 1 base, with 2 bases between them. The length of the CDR3 is 14 residues. CDR3 sequence reads: CATSRVSGANVLTF. DNA for the CDR3: TGTGCCACCAGCAGAGTATCTGGGGCCAACGTCCTGACTTTC. Combining the CDR3 with reference TRBV15 and TRBJ2-6 gives the whole variable domain DAMVIQNPRYQVTQFGKPVTLSCSQTLNHNVMYWYQQKSSQAPKLLFHYYDKDFNNEADTPDNFQSRRPNTSFCFLDIRSPGLGDTAMYLCATSRVSGANVLTFGAGSRLTVL.

This clone appeared a single time. The chain links TRBV7-6 to TRBJ2-2, with a tentative D call TRBD2 (5 bases). Germline V gene sequence: CDR1 SGHVS, CDR2 FNYEAQ. The ends were cut back, 3 bases at V and 6 bases at J, with 23 bases in the middle. There are 18 residues in the CDR3. CDR3 sequence (DNA): TGTGCCAGCAGCTTGGGCCCACCCCAGCGATCGGGGTCCGGGGAGCTGTTTTTT. It specifies CASSLGPPQRSGSGELFF.

Only a few counts were recorded for this clone. This chain joins TRBV28 and TRBJ1-3; D may be TRBD1 (6 bases). Germline-derived CDR1 and CDR2 are MDHEN and SYDVKM. CDR3 length: 17 amino acids. The V gene lost 5 bases and the J gene lost 4 bases, with 21 bases spanning the gap. The CDR3 DNA reads as TGTGCCAGCAGTCTATATATCAGGGGAGAAACCGGAAACACCATATATTTT. Translating it yields CASSLYIRGETGNTIYF.

This rearrangement joins TRBV18 to TRBJ1-2; D gene unclear. CDR3 length: 13 amino acids. The V gene lost 3 bases and the J gene lost 3 bases, with 8 bases spanning the gap. The germline CDR1 and CDR2 sequences are KGHSH and LQKENI. The CDR3 region has the DNA TGTGCCAGCTCACCGTATGCGGACTATGGCTACACCTTC. Amino acid sequence: CASSPYADYGYTF.

The rearrangement links TRBV4-1 to TRBJ1-5; TRBD1 matches 8 bases. Germline CDR1 MGHRA, CDR2 YSYEKL. There are 17 residues in the CDR3. Unmatched junction bases numbered 12, after V lost 4 bases and J lost 4 bases. CDR3 coding DNA: TGCGCCAGCAGCCGATTAGTAGGACAGGGTAGAAATCAGCCCCAGCATTTT. Its protein is CASSRLVGQGRNQPQHF.

This chain joins TRBV10-1 and TRBJ1-3; no clear D gene. Germline V gene lookup returns CDR1 WNHNN and CDR2 SYGVQD (reference sequence). This CDR3 is built from 15 residues. V was trimmed by 1 base and J by 1 base, leaving 8 bases between them. As DNA, the CDR3 is TGCGCCAGCAGTGAGTTCCGGGGTTCTGGAAACACCATATATTTT. Protein product: CASSEFRGSGNTIYF.

This clone was picked up a small number of times. This chain connects TRBV9 to TRBJ1-3, with 7 bases aligning to TRBD1. The ends lost 3 bases at V and 1 base at J; junction bases unmatched: 4. The CDR3 has 15 amino acids. The germline gives CDR1 SGDLS, CDR2 YYNGEE. CDR3: CASSAQGLSGNTIYF. CDR3 nucleotides: TGTGCCAGCAGCGCACAGGGGTTATCTGGAAACACCATATATTTT.

The chain is built from TRBV30 and TRBJ2-1, with 10 bases matching TRBD2. CDR1 GTSNPN and CDR2 SVGIG come from the germline V gene (reference sequence). Unmatched junction bases numbered 7, after V lost 5 bases and J lost 6 bases. This CDR3 has 14 amino acids. The CDR3: CAWGTGTSVNEQFF. The CDR3, as DNA: TGTGCCTGGGGCACCGGGACTAGCGTCAATGAGCAGTTCTTC.

CDR3: CASSQEQDGIYEQYF. The CDR3 DNA follows: TGCGCCAGCAGCCAAGAACAGGACGGCATCTACGAGCAGTACTTC. The chain employs TRBV4-1 and TRBJ2-7; tentatively, D is TRBD1 (5 bases). V shed 0 bases and J shed 3 bases, with 12 bases lying between them. Germline V lookup: CDR1 MGHRA, CDR2 YSYEKL. The CDR3 consists of 15 residues.

The V gene is TRBV4-2, the J gene TRBJ2-5, with 8 positions matching TRBD2. The V gene end was trimmed by 2 bases and the J gene end by 1 base; junction bases not matched to a gene: 6. The CDR3 totals 16 residues. Germline V lookup: CDR1 LGHNA, CDR2 YNFKEQ. CDR3 sequence reads: CASSQSAGELQETQYF. Written as DNA, the CDR3 is TGTGCCAGCAGCCAATCAGCGGGGGAGCTCCAAGAGACCCAGTACTTC.

This sequence joins TRBV18 and TRBJ2-1, with TRBD1 identical over 8 bases. The CDR3 runs 15 residues. Germline CDR1 reads KGHSH; CDR2 reads LQKENI. V lost 1 base and J lost 3; bases outside the gene matches: 2. CDR3 sequence reads: CASSPRDRFYNEQFF. The CDR3 DNA sequence: TGTGCCAGCTCACCACGGGACAGGTTCTACAATGAGCAGTTCTTC.

V and J are TRBV3-1 (or the pseudogene TRBV3-2) and TRBJ1-4; no clear D. CDR1 LGHDT and CDR2 YNNKEL come from the germline V gene (reference sequence). This CDR3 region has 12 residues. Trimming stripped 4 bases from V and 3 bases from J, with 3 bases between. The DNA of the CDR3 is TGTGCCAGCAGCCTCTCTAATGAAAAACTGTTTTTT. This gives the protein CASSLSNEKLFF.

This clone has only one observation. V and J are TRBV9 and TRBJ1-4; the match to TRBD1 covers 9 bases. J gave up 4 bases and V 2 bases, and 3 bases lay outside the gene matches. Germline V gives CDR1 SGDLS, CDR2 YYNGEE. The CDR3 covers 15 residues. CDR3 DNA sequence: TGTGCCAGCAGCGTGCAGACAGGGGGTAATGAAAAACTGTTTTTT. It specifies CASSVQTGGNEKLFF. Full variable domain (missing parts from reference TRBV9 and TRBJ1-4): DSGVTQTPKHLITATGQRVTLRCSPRSGDLSVYWYQQSLDQGLQFLIQYYNGEERAKGNILERFSAQQFPDLHSELNLSSLELGDSALYFCASSVQTGGNEKLFFGSGTQLSVL.

The chain links TRBV7-2 to TRBJ1-1; D remains ambiguous. The CDR3 loop spans 14 amino acids. Germline lookup yields CDR1 SGHTA and CDR2 FQGNSA. With 2 bases removed from V and 0 bases from J, the gap between germline ends came to 7 bases. The CDR3 loop reads CASSLHSMNTEAFF. The DNA of the CDR3 is TGTGCCAGCAGCTTACACTCCATGAACACTGAAGCTTTCTTT.

This clone was detected a few times. The chain uses TRBV6-5 and TRBJ2-3; 8 bases fit TRBD2. Trimming at V came to 4 bases and at J to 8 bases, leaving 14 bases not matched to a gene. The CDR3 sequence is 16 residues long. Germline V lookup: CDR1 MNHEY, CDR2 SVGAGI. CDR3 loop: CASSWSVRGEEGTQYF. CDR3 in DNA: TGTGCCAGCAGTTGGTCGGTGCGGGGGGAAGAGGGTACGCAGTATTTT.

This sequence joins TRBV27 and TRBJ1-6; 10 bases agree with TRBD1. This CDR3 contains 17 residues. Germline assignment: CDR1 MNHEY and CDR2 SMNVEV (reference sequence). J was trimmed by 9 bases and V by 3 bases; bases with no gene match: 11. The CDR3 region has the DNA TGTGCCAGCAGTTTTATGTCCCCGGGACAGGGGAGTTCACCCCTCCACTTT. It translates to CASSFMSPGQGSSPLHF.

V gene TRBV18 combines with J gene TRBJ1-4; possible D gene TRBD1, 6 bases. V was trimmed by 4 bases and J by 3 bases, leaving 9 bases between them. Germline V gives CDR1 KGHSH, CDR2 LQKENI. This CDR3 contains 14 residues. The CDR3 loop reads CASSHGTSNEKLFF. As DNA, the CDR3 is TGTGCCAGCTCACACGGGACATCTAATGAAAAACTGTTTTTT.

The rearrangement joins TRBV6-5 to TRBJ2-2; no firm D call. V lost 7 bases, J lost 8 bases, and 20 bases lay in between. The CDR3 loop spans 15 amino acids. Germline V gives CDR1 MNHEY, CDR2 SVGAGI. In DNA, the CDR3 is TGTGCCAGCACCCTTCTGAAAACAGTACTTGGGGAGCTGTTTTTT. Translated, it gives CASTLLKTVLGELFF.

The J gene is TRBJ1-2, the V gene TRBV7-2, with a tentative D call TRBD1 (6 bases). CDR3 size: 14 residues. V was cut by 0 bases and J by 4 bases, with 9 bases left in between. Germline CDR1 is SGHTA and CDR2 is FQGNSA. CDR3 coding DNA: TGTGCCAGCAGCTTAGCGTTGGGGGCCTATGGCTACACCTTC. Translating gives CASSLALGAYGYTF.

This clone was seen many times. V and J are TRBV21-1 and TRBJ2-7; the table's D gene call, TRBD2, was not cross checked with the DNA. TRBV21-1 counts as a pseudogene. The CDR3 loop spans 13 amino acids. The CDR3 DNA follows: TGTGCCAAGATCCGGGACTACTCCTACGAGCAGTACTTC. Translating gives CAKIRDYSYEQYF.

This clone has just a few counts. The chain is built from TRBV19 and TRBJ2-3, with 11 bases aligning to TRBD2. CDR1 is LNHDA and CDR2 is SQIVND in the germline V gene (reference sequence). After removal of 0 bases from V and 6 bases from J, the junction contained 11 bases not matched to a gene. This CDR3 has 18 residues. The CDR3 nucleotides are TGTGCCAGTAGTATAGACCCCCCCTCTAGCGGGAGGATTGATACGCAGTATTTT. Its translation: CASSIDPPSSGRIDTQYF.